One and the same sample provided the 14 T cell receptor beta chains below, sequenced in a study of identical twins. Using its own MiXCR run on the 5' RACE reads, TCRdb lists one record per CDR3 protein. The profile shows 450,000 to 650,000 distinct CDR3 sequences, 9% to 10% of them singletons. In addition, the sample was reused for a study of yellow fever vaccine responses in identical twins.

The sample taken for sequencing was PBMCs. The receptors come from a woman aged 18-29 years in good health.

The chain links TRBV29-1 to TRBJ2-1, with a tentative D call TRBD1 (6 bases). Between the trimmed V and J ends, which lost 5 bases and 8 bases, there was a span of 13 bases. This CDR3 spans 12 amino acids. Per germline, CDR1 SQVTM and CDR2 ANQGSEA. The CDR3 DNA sequence: TGCAGCGTTCAACAGGGAATCGATGAGCAGTTCTTC. Its translation is CSVQQGIDEQFF.

This clonotype has ten or more counts. At one end the junction does not follow the germline gene, possibly because of a read error. The chain recombines TRBV4-3 with TRBJ2-1, with D uncertain. The CDR3 consists of 11 residues. Per germline, CDR1 LGHNA and CDR2 YSLEER. The CDR3 sequence: CASSQGPGQIF. For the CDR3, the DNA is TGCGCCAGCAGCCAAGGCCCAGGCCAGATCTTC.

The rearrangement links TRBV6-2 or TRBV6-3 to TRBJ2-2; possibly TRBD2 for D (6 bases). Deletions cut 5 bases from V and 5 bases from J, with 9 bases between. In germline, CDR1 is MNHEY, CDR2 SVGEGT. CDR3 length equals 13 residues. The CDR3 bases are TGTGCCAGCAGTGCGACTAGAACCGGGGAGCTGTTTTTT. Encoded protein: CASSATRTGELFF.

This clonotype appeared many times. V usage is TRBV4-2 and J usage is TRBJ2-3; 7 bases map to TRBD2. The CDR3 totals 16 residues. The germline CDR1 and CDR2 sequences are LGHNA and YNFKEQ. The junction had 11 bases not matched to a gene; V was cut back by 5 bases and J by 3 bases. CDR3 in DNA: TGTGCCAGCAGCGCCCGGACACGAGCGGGGACAGATACGCAGTATTTT. Amino acid sequence: CASSARTRAGTDTQYF.

This clonotype was counted a few times. V is TRBV7-3 and J is TRBJ2-7, with 14 bases fitting TRBD2. This CDR3 spans 21 amino acids. V lost 1 base, J lost 0 bases, and 14 bases stayed unmatched. The germline V gene has CDR1 SGHTA and CDR2 FQGTGA. CDR3 sequence (DNA): TGTGCCAGCAGCTTAATCCCTAGACTAGCGGGAGGGCAGGATTCCTCCTACGAGCAGTACTTC. Amino acid sequence: CASSLIPRLAGGQDSSYEQYF.

This clonotype was counted only a few times. This sequence joins TRBV20-1 and TRBJ2-3, with 7 bases identical to TRBD2. Germline V CDR1 and CDR2: DFQATT, SNEGSKA (reference sequence). Trimming removed 6 bases from V and 0 bases from J; junction bases left unmatched: 6. This CDR3 is built from 14 residues. CDR3: CSALGLTSTDTQYF. The CDR3 DNA is TGCAGTGCCCTGGGACTAACGAGCACAGATACGCAGTATTTT.

The V call is TRBV7-9, the J call TRBJ2-7; 7 bases fit TRBD2. This CDR3 is built from 17 residues. The V and J ends lost 7 bases and 5 bases, in that order; junction bases with no gene match: 20. Germline assignment: CDR1 SEHNR and CDR2 FQNEAQ (reference sequence). This chain's CDR3 is CASTSATGRHLDDEQYF. The CDR3 bases are TGTGCCAGCACTTCCGCGACCGGGAGGCATCTTGACGACGAGCAGTACTTC.

The J gene is TRBJ1-2, the V gene TRBV5-6, with 8 positions matching TRBD1. Germline assignment: CDR1 SGHDT and CDR2 YYEEEE. This CDR3 spans 15 amino acids. V was pared by 1 base and J by 0 bases, with 2 bases of the junction left unmatched. CDR3 nucleotides: TGTGCCAGCAGCTTGATACAGGGGGCTAACTATGGCTACACCTTC. It translates to CASSLIQGANYGYTF.

The chain couples TRBV27 to TRBJ2-1, with D possibly being TRBD1 (5 bases). V lost 7 bases to trimming and J lost 4 bases, with 23 bases between them. CDR1 and CDR2 from the germline V gene are MNHEY and SMNVEV (reference sequence). The CDR3 totals 17 residues. The CDR3 reads CASKQETQGPEYNEQFF. The CDR3 coding sequence is TGTGCCAGCAAACAGGAAACCCAAGGGCCCGAATACAATGAGCAGTTCTTC.

As concerns this clonotype: A read error may account for a junction end that differs from germline. The V call is TRBV20-1, the J call TRBJ2-7; 13 bases match TRBD2. The germline gives CDR1 DFQATT, CDR2 SNEGSKA (reference sequence). This CDR3 is built from 16 residues. CDR3 in amino acids: CCAKQIGTSGNYEQYF. CDR3 DNA: TGCTGTGCCAAGCAAATCGGGACTAGCGGGAACTACGAGCAGTACTTC.

For the CDR3, the DNA is TGTGCCAGCAGTTACGCCGGGACTAGCGGACAAGAGACCCAGTACTTC. This gives the protein CASSYAGTSGQETQYF. The chain uses TRBV6-5 and TRBJ2-5, with 11 bases identical to TRBD2. Looked up from germline, CDR1 is MNHEY and CDR2 is SVGAGI. The V gene end was trimmed by 2 bases and the J gene end by 2 bases; junction bases not matched to a gene: 4. This CDR3 contains 16 residues.

This clonotype was counted a few times. V is TRBV15 and J is TRBJ2-1; 9 bases are a match to TRBD2. The V gene's germline CDR1 is LNHNV and CDR2 YYDKDF (reference sequence). V lost 5 bases, J lost 6 bases, and 8 bases stayed unmatched. The CDR3 totals 15 residues. The CDR3 sequence is CATSQKSGRFNEQFF. The CDR3 DNA follows: TGTGCCACCAGCCAAAAGAGCGGGAGGTTCAATGAGCAGTTCTTC.

A few counts support this clonotype. V gene TRBV6-4 combines with J gene TRBJ1-1; TRBD1 agrees at 10 bases. This CDR3 is built from 15 residues. CDR1 is MRHNA and CDR2 is SNTAGT in the germline V gene. J gave up 2 bases and V 6 bases, and 6 bases lay outside the gene matches. CDR3: CASRGTGDQNTEAFF. CDR3 sequence (DNA): TGTGCCAGCAGAGGGACAGGGGACCAAAACACTGAAGCTTTCTTT.

The genes are TRBV7-9 and TRBJ2-3, with D unresolved. The CDR3 spans 16 residues. Germline V gene sequence: CDR1 SEHNR, CDR2 FQNEAQ (reference sequence). V shed 1 base and J shed 0 bases, with 11 bases lying between them. CDR3 protein: CASSLGHAISTDTQYF. The CDR3 coding sequence is TGTGCCAGCAGCTTAGGTCACGCTATCAGCACAGATACGCAGTATTTT.